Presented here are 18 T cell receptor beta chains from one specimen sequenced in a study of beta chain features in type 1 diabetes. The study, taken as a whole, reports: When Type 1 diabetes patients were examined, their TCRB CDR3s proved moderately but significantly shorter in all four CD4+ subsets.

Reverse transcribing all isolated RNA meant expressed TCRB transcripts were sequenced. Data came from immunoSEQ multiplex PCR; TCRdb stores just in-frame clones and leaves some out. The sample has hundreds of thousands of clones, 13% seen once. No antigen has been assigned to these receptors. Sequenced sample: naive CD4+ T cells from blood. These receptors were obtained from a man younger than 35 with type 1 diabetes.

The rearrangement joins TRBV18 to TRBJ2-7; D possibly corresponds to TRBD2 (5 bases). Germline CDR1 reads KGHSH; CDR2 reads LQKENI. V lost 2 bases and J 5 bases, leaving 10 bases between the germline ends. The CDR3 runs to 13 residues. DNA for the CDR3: TGTGCCAGCTCACCATCCCGAGGGCACGAGCAGTACTTC. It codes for CASSPSRGHEQYF.

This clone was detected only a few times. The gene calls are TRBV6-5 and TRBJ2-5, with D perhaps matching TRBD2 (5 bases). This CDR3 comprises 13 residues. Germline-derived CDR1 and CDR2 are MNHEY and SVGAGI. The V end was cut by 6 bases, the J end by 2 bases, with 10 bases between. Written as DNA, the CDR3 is TGTGCCAGCAGAGTGACTACACAAGAGACCCAGTACTTC. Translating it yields CASRVTTQETQYF.

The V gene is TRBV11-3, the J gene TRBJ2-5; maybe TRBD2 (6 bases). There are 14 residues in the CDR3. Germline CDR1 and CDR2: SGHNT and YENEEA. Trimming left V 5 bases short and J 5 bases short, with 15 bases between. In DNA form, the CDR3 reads TGTGCCAGCAGCCCGGGACTTATGGGGGAGACCCAGTACTTC. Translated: CASSPGLMGETQYF. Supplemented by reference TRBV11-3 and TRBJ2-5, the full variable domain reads EAGVVQSPRYKIIEKKQPVAFWCNPISGHNTLYWYLQNLGQGPELLIRYENEEAVDDSQLPKDRFSAERLKGVDSTLKIQPAELGDSAVYLCASSPGLMGETQYFGPGTRLLVL.

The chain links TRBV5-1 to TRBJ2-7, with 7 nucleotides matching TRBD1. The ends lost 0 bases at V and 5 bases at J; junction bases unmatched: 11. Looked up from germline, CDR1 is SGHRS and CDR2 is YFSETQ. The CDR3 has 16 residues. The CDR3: CASSLAGTEKFNEQYF. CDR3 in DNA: TGCGCCAGCAGCTTGGCCGGGACAGAGAAATTTAACGAGCAGTACTTC.

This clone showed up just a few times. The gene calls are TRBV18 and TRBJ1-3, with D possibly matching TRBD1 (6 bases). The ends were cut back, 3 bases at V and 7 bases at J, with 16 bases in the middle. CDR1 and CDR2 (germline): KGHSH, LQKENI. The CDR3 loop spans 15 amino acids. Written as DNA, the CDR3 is TGTGCCAGCTCACCCTCAGGGGTAGTTGGGAACACCATATATTTT. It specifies CASSPSGVVGNTIYF.

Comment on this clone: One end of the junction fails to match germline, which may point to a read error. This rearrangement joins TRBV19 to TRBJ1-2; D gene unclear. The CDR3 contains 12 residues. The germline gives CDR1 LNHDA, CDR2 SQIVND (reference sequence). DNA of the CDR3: TGTGCCAGCGGAATCCTGGACGGTATTAGTGCCTTC. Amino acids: CASGILDGISAF.

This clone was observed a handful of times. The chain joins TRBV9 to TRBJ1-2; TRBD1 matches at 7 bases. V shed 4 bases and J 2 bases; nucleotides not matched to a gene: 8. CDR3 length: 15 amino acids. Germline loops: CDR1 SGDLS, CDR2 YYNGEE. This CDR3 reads CASSPTTGTNYGYTF. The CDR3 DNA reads TGTGCCAGCAGCCCAACGACAGGGACCAACTATGGCTACACCTTC.

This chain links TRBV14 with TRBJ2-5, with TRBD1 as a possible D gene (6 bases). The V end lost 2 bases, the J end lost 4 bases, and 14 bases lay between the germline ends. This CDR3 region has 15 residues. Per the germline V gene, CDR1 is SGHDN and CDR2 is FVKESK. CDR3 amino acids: CASSQFDRRGETQYF. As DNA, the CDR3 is TGTGCCAGCAGCCAATTCGACAGGCGAGGAGAGACCCAGTACTTC.

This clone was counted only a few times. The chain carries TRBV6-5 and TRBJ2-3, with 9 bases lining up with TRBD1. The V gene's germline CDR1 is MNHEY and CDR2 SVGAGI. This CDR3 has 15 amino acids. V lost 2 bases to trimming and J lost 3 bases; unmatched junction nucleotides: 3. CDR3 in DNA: TGTGCCAGCAGTTACGGACAGGGGCCGACAGATACGCAGTATTTT. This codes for CASSYGQGPTDTQYF.

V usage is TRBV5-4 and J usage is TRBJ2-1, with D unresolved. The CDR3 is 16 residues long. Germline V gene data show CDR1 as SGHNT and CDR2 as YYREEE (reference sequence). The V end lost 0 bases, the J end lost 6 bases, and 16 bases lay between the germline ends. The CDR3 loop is CASSLGGRAISNEQFF. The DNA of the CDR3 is TGTGCCAGCAGCTTGGGTGGTCGGGCTATCTCCAATGAGCAGTTCTTC.

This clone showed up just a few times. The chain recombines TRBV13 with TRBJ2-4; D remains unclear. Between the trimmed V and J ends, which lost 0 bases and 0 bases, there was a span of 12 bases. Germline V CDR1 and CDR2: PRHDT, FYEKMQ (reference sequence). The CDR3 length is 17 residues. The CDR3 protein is CASSLGDGYRAKNIQYF. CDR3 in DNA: TGTGCCAGCAGCTTAGGTGATGGGTACCGAGCCAAAAACATTCAGTACTTC.

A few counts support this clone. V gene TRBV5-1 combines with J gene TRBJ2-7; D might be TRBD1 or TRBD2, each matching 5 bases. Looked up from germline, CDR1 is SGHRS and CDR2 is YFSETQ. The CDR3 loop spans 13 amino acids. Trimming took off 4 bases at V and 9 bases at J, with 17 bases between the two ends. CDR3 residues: CASSLPRDGSQYF. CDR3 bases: TGCGCCAGCAGCCTTCCGAGGGACGGTTCGCAGTACTTC. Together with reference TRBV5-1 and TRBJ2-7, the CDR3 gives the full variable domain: KAGVTQTPRYLIKTRGQQVTLSCSPISGHRSVSWYQQTPGQGLQFLFEYFSETQRNKGNFPGRFSGRQFSNSRSEMNVSTLELGDSALYLCASSLPRDGSQYFGPGTRLTVT.

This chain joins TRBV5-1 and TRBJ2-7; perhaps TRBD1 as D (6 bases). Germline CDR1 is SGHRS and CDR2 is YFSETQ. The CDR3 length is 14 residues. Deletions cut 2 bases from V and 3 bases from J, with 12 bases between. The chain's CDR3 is CASSFRQENYEQYF. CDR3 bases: TGCGCCAGCAGCTTCCGACAGGAGAACTACGAGCAGTACTTC.

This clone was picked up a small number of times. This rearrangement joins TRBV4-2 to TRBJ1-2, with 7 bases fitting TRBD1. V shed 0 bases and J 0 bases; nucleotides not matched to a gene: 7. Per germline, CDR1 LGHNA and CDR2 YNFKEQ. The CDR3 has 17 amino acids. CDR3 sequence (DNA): TGTGCCAGCAGCCAAGACACTACGACAGGGACTAACTATGGCTACACCTTC. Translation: CASSQDTTTGTNYGYTF.

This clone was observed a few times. DNA of the CDR3: TGTGCCATCAGTCCCTTGGGGGACCAAGGGGGGTACGAGCAGTACTTC. Protein product: CAISPLGDQGGYEQYF. V gene TRBV10-3 combines with J gene TRBJ2-7; TRBD1 or TRBD2 may be the D gene (6 bases each). CDR3 length equals 16 residues. Germline loops: CDR1 ENHRY, CDR2 SYGVKD. Trimming cost V 5 bases and J 4 bases, with 21 bases left between them.

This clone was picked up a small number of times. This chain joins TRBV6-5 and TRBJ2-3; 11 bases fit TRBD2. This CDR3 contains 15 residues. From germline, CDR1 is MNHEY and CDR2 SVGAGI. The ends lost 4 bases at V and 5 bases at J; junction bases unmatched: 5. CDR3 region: CASSSLAGGGDTQYF. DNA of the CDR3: TGTGCCAGCAGTTCTCTAGCGGGGGGCGGAGATACGCAGTATTTT.

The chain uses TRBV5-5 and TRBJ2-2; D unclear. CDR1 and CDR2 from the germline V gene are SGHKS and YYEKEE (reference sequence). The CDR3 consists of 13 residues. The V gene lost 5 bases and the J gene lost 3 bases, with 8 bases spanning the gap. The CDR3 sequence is CASSTEYTGELFF. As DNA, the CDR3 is TGTGCCAGCAGTACCGAATACACCGGGGAGCTGTTTTTT.

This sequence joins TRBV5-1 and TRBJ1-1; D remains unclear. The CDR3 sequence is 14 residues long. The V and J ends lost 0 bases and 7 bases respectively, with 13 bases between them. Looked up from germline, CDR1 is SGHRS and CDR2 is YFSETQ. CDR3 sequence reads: CASSLAEGIGEAFF. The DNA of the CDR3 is TGCGCCAGCAGCTTGGCCGAGGGTATCGGTGAAGCTTTCTTT. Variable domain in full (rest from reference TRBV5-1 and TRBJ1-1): KAGVTQTPRYLIKTRGQQVTLSCSPISGHRSVSWYQQTPGQGLQFLFEYFSETQRNKGNFPGRFSGRQFSNSRSEMNVSTLELGDSALYLCASSLAEGIGEAFFGQGTRLTVV.